This TCR beta chain is from a study of T cells in localized non-small cell lung cancer. Whole-study findings and limits: The study found T cell clonality highest in uninvolved adjacent lung, above tumor.

This clone has just a few counts. Its antigen is still unknown. This table comes from immunoSEQ multiplex PCR, and its TCRdb copy is limited to in-frame clones, with some not included. The data contain about 40,000 clones, around 81% of them singletons. The V and J ends lost 2 bases and 3 bases respectively, with 14 bases between them. CDR3 length equals 15 residues. CDR1 is SGHTA, CDR2 FQGNSA, per germline. This TCR derives from a male donor older than 55 with stage II lung adenocarcinoma. The material was peripheral blood mononuclear cells, obtained before any cancer treatment. V is TRBV7-2 and J is TRBJ2-7, with D maybe TRBD2 (5 bases). The CDR3 region has the DNA TGTGCCAGCAGCTTAAAAGCAGGAGCGGTCTACGAGCAGTACTTC. It specifies CASSLKAGAVYEQYF. Combining the CDR3 with reference TRBV7-2 and TRBJ2-7 gives the whole variable domain GAGVSQSPSNKVTEKGKDVELRCDPISGHTALYWYRQSLGQGLEFLIYFQGNSAPDKSGLPSDRFSAERTGGSVSTLTIQRTQQEDSAVYLCASSLKAGAVYEQYFGPGTRLTVT.